This T cell receptor beta chain was recorded in a study of blood T cell repertoires in COVID-19. Across the study: Sites across the United States, Italy and Spain contributed samples from acute and convalescent COVID-19.

J gave up 8 bases and V 3 bases, and 9 bases lay outside the gene matches. Germline V gene sequence: CDR1 MNHNS, CDR2 SASEGT. This CDR3 spans 15 amino acids. This clone appeared a few times. Membership in each cohort depended on participant-reported clinical history. Recovered Cohort 3 donors showed two negative PCRs, clearance, or symptom resolution. Sequencing used immunoSEQ multiplex PCR; TCRdb keeps in-frame clones, though not all of them. The repertoire holds 110,000 to 150,000 clones, with around 82% as singletons. The sample consisted of PBMCs or T cells enriched from blood (not recorded which). The chain is built from TRBV6-1 and TRBJ2-1; the match to TRBD2 covers 8 bases. This TCR derives from a woman between 50 and 59 years old who had recovered from COVID-19. The CDR3 is CASSDSNGAGDEQFF. The CDR3 region has the DNA TGTGCCAGCAGTGATTCAAACGGAGCGGGGGATGAGCAGTTCTTC.